This T cell receptor beta chain stems from a study of blood T cells in healthy people across ages. Next came a second PCR, run for about 6 to 11 cycles, which used a sample-barcoded 5' primer along with a J-beta primer mix. Each cDNA molecule was tagged by a template-switch adaptor with 12 random nucleotides. TCRdb analysed the 5' RACE reads with MiXCR anew, one entry per CDR3 protein. The table lists about 1 million distinct CDR3 sequences, over 35% of them singletons, with over 15% in the top ten. As to this clonotype: What it recognizes is unknown.

The study's findings and limits: TCR beta diversity tracked closely with naive T cell percentage.

Researchers report isolating at least 6 million PBMCs per sample. Germline assignment: CDR1 SEHNR and CDR2 FQNEAQ (reference sequence). V lost 3 bases and J lost 8, with 14 bases in between. The CDR3 is 13 residues long. The rearrangement joins TRBV7-9 to TRBJ2-7; possible D gene TRBD2, 5 bases. The sample taken for sequencing was blood. The clonotype originates from a woman aged 60 to 75 in good health. The CDR3 coding sequence is TGTGCCAGCAGCTTCCTGGCTAGCCCCCAGCAGTACTTC. It encodes CASSFLASPQQYF.